Given below is one T cell receptor beta chain in context. The sample originates from a study of technical replicates of blood from four donors. Germline CDR1 and CDR2: SGHNT and YYREEE (reference sequence). V was shortened by 1 base and J by 7 bases, with 15 bases between the two germline ends. This CDR3 comprises 14 residues. The repertoire was sequenced with immunoSEQ multiplex PCR; TCRdb's copy has only in-frame clones and lacks some. Of 60,000 to 65,000 clones listed, roughly 92% are singletons. The gene calls are TRBV5-4 and TRBJ2-7; perhaps TRBD2 as D (6 bases). The receptor was derived from a human donor in good health. Some clones in this sample may be carry-over from other donors' samples. The sequencing input was PBMCs. CDR3 nucleotides: TGTGCCAGCAGCTTGAAACTAGCTTTCGGGGAGCAGTACTTC. It encodes CASSLKLAFGEQYF.